Sequencing of this T cell receptor beta chain was carried out in a study of post-analysis software for immune sequencing data. Study conclusions and caveats: A significant reduction in normalized Chao1 diversity was observed in multiple sclerosis patients versus controls. Higher frequency in patients than in controls was seen for roughly five TRBV segments, with TRBV5-6, TRBV5-1 and TRBV20-1 among them.

The CDR3 runs to 16 residues. The V gene's germline CDR1 is SGDLS and CDR2 YYNGEE. Trimming shortened V by 5 bases and J by 5 bases, and 19 bases separated the two germline ends. Prepared TCR beta cDNA libraries contained unique molecular identifiers. TCRdb used MiXCR to reprocess the PCR reads, holding one entry per CDR3 protein. Among about 540,000 distinct CDR3 sequences listed, around 36% were seen once. This clonotype has just a few counts. Its antigen is unidentified. Input material: blood. The clonotype comes from a girl between 2 and 17 years old with multiple sclerosis. The genes are TRBV9 and TRBJ1-4; D not certain. In DNA, the CDR3 is TGTGCCAGCAGTGACGGTTCGAGGCGCGAGAATGAAAAACTGTTTTTT. Its protein is CASSDGSRRENEKLFF.